A single sample is the source of the 3 T cell receptor beta chains below, sequenced in a study of blood T cell repertoires in COVID-19. Only in-frame clones appear in the TCRdb table, and some are missing; sequencing was by immunoSEQ multiplex PCR. The sample records over 150,000 clones, approximately 85% being singletons. Sequencing used PBMCs or T cells enriched from blood (not recorded which). The receptors shown here come from a woman under 30 who had recovered from COVID-19.

On this clone itself: The sample holds other DNA sequences that translate to the same CDR3. The genes are TRBV5-1 and TRBJ2-3; possible D gene TRBD2, 5 bases. Germline CDR1 and CDR2: SGHRS and YFSETQ. V was shortened by 0 bases and J by 1 base, with 6 bases between the two germline ends. The CDR3 covers 14 residues. DNA of the CDR3: TGCGCCAGCAGCTTGGCCGGGGGCACAGATACGCAGTATTTT. It encodes CASSLAGGTDTQYF. Drawing the rest from reference TRBV5-1 and TRBJ2-3, the complete variable domain is KAGVTQTPRYLIKTRGQQVTLSCSPISGHRSVSWYQQTPGQGLQFLFEYFSETQRNKGNFPGRFSGRQFSNSRSEMNVSTLELGDSALYLCASSLAGGTDTQYFGPGTRLTVL.

The J gene is TRBJ2-7, the V gene TRBV2; perhaps TRBD1 as D (5 bases). The germline V and J ends were trimmed by 5 bases and 4 bases, with 18 bases remaining between them. This CDR3 is 15 amino acids long. Per the germline V gene, CDR1 is SNHLY and CDR2 is FYNNEI. CDR3: CASSFDSSIRYEQYF. The DNA for the CDR3 is TGTGCCAGCAGTTTCGACAGCTCAATACGTTACGAGCAGTACTTC.

The chain is built from TRBV6-5 and TRBJ2-2, with D tentatively TRBD2 (6 bases). Germline CDR1 is MNHEY and CDR2 is SVGAGI. CDR3 length: 15 amino acids. V lost 6 bases and J lost 5, with 16 bases in between. CDR3 in amino acids: CASSLAGRVTGELFF. CDR3 DNA sequence: TGTGCCAGCAGCCTAGCCGGGAGAGTTACCGGGGAGCTGTTTTTT.